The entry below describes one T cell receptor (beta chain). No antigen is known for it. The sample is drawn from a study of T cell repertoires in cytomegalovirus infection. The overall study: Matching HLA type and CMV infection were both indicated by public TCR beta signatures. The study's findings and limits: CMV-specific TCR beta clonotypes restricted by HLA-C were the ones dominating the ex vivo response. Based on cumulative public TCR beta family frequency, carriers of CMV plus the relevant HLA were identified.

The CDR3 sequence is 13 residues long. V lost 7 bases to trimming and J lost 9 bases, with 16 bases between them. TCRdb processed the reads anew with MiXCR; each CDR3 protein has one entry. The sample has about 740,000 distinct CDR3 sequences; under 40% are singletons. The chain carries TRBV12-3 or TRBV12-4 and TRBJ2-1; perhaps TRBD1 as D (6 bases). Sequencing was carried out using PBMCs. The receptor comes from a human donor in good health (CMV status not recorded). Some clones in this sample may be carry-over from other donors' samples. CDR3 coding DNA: TGTGCCAGCACCCCGGTTGTGGGGGCTGAGCAGTTCTTC. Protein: CASTPVVGAEQFF.